This TCR beta chain was identified in a study of shared clonotypes between healthy human individuals. Study as a whole: Plates per donor: three CD4 naive, three CD4 memory, two CD8 naive, one CD8 memory.

Positive CCR7 selection of CD45RO-negative cells yielded the naive CD8 cells, and terminally differentiated effector memory CD45RA+ cells were excluded. Data came from immunoSEQ multiplex PCR; TCRdb stores just in-frame clones and leaves some out. The table includes roughly 2.1 million clones, roughly 91% detected once. V was clipped by 6 bases and J by 5 bases; unmatched bases: 13. CDR1 SNHLY and CDR2 FYNNEI come from the germline V gene. There are 16 residues in the CDR3. The receptor was isolated from a man younger than 35 in good health. Some clones in this sample may be carry-over from other donors' samples. The V and J genes are TRBV2 and TRBJ1-3, with TRBD1 matching 7 bases. What was sequenced was naive CD8+ T cells from PBMCs. DNA of the CDR3: TGTGCCAGCAGAAGGGGGCAGGAGGAGAGACGAAACACCATATATTTT. Protein product: CASRRGQEERRNTIYF.